The 29 T cell receptor beta chains in this list originate from one sample, sequenced in a study of Ad26.COV2.S vaccination and SARS-CoV-2 variants. As to treatment: roughly 18 received Ad26.COV2.S at low or high dose, single or two shots; roughly five received placebo; per-sample allocation not given. Day 63 after the first vaccine or placebo injection was the time point for sampling. TCRdb keeps only in-frame clones here, not all; method: immunoSEQ multiplex PCR. In the table there are about 680,000 clones, roughly 90% of which are singletons. This material consisted of peripheral blood, taken in a trial of Ad26.COV2.S vaccine versus placebo. The receptor set was obtained from a person between 18 and 60 years old who received the Ad26.COV2.S COVID-19 vaccine or a placebo.

The rearrangement joins TRBV24-1 to TRBJ2-3, with a weak D call TRBD1 (5 bases). Deletions cut 4 bases from V and 5 bases from J, with 9 bases between. The CDR3 loop spans 13 amino acids. The germline V gene encodes CDR1 KGHDR and CDR2 SFDVKD. The CDR3 nucleotides read TGTGCCACCAGTGACGGCAGGGTAGATACGCAGTATTTT. Its translation is CATSDGRVDTQYF.

Only one count was recorded for this clone. This chain links TRBV5-4 with TRBJ2-2, with D uncertain. This CDR3 is built from 12 residues. V lost 4 bases and J lost 6, with 7 bases in between. Germline V gives CDR1 SGHNT, CDR2 YYREEE (reference sequence). CDR3 sequence reads: CASSPIAGELFF. CDR3 DNA: TGTGCCAGCAGCCCTATAGCCGGGGAGCTGTTTTTT.

V and J are TRBV7-9 and TRBJ1-1; tentatively, D is TRBD1 (5 bases). In germline, CDR1 is SEHNR, CDR2 FQNEAQ (reference sequence). The V and J ends lost 2 bases and 0 bases respectively, with 16 bases between them. The CDR3 has 17 amino acids. In nucleotides, the CDR3 is TGTGCCAGCAGCTTACCTTCGTTAGGGGTTATGAACACTGAAGCTTTCTTT. This sequence encodes CASSLPSLGVMNTEAFF.

The J gene is TRBJ2-2, the V gene TRBV2; 7 bases align to TRBD2. Per germline, CDR1 SNHLY and CDR2 FYNNEI. V lost 1 base, J lost 2 bases, and 1 base stayed unmatched. The CDR3 has 15 residues. CDR3 nucleotide sequence: TGTGCCAGCAGTGAAGTGGGACTAAACACCGGGGAGCTGTTTTTT. It specifies CASSEVGLNTGELFF.

In the case of this clone: This CDR3 is also generated by other DNA sequences in the sample. The V gene is TRBV19, the J gene TRBJ2-4; 7 bases are shared with TRBD1. Germline V gene lookup returns CDR1 LNHDA and CDR2 SQIVND (reference sequence). The CDR3 length is 12 residues. The junction had 1 base not matched to a gene; V was cut back by 5 bases and J by 6 bases. CDR3 in amino acids: CASSPGGNIQYF. The CDR3 DNA reads TGTGCCAGTAGTCCAGGGGGAAACATTCAGTACTTC. The full variable domain, in which reference TRBV19 and TRBJ2-4 provide the parts outside the CDR3, is DGGITQSPKYLFRKEGQNVTLSCEQNLNHDAMYWYRQDPGQGLRLIYYSQIVNDFQKGDIAEGYSVSREKKESFPLTVTSAQKNPTAFYLCASSPGGNIQYFGAGTRLSVL.

CDR3 sequence reads: CASSPSPNSPLHF. CDR3 bases: TGTGCCAGCAGCCCAAGCCCTAATTCACCCCTCCACTTT. The chain combines TRBV7-3 with TRBJ1-6; no firm D call. The germline V gene has CDR1 SGHTA and CDR2 FQGTGA. Trimming removed 5 bases at V and 6 bases at J, with 8 bases between. The CDR3 is 13 residues long.

This clone appeared once. The rearrangement joins TRBV5-4 to TRBJ1-1; D gene uncertain. Trimming shortened V by 4 bases and J by 3 bases, and 4 bases separated the two germline ends. The CDR3 has 11 amino acids. CDR1 and CDR2 from the germline V gene are SGHNT and YYREEE (reference sequence). CDR3 nucleotides: TGTGCCAGCAGCGGGGACACTGAAGCTTTCTTT. This gives the protein CASSGDTEAFF. Combining the CDR3 with reference TRBV5-4 and TRBJ1-1 gives the whole variable domain ETGVTQSPTHLIKTRGQQVTLRCSSQSGHNTVSWYQQALGQGPQFIFQYYREEENGRGNFPPRFSGLQFPNYSSELNVNALELDDSALYLCASSGDTEAFFGQGTRLTVV.

The chain recombines TRBV4-3 with TRBJ2-5; the D gene is possibly TRBD2 (6 bases). Germline assignment: CDR1 LGHNA and CDR2 YSLEER. The CDR3 runs 18 residues. V was cut by 0 bases and J by 0 bases, with 17 bases left in between. The CDR3: CASSQEISGWGYQETQYF. The DNA for the CDR3 is TGCGCCAGCAGCCAAGAGATTAGCGGCTGGGGGTACCAAGAGACCCAGTACTTC.

The gene calls are TRBV21-1 and TRBJ2-7; the DNA was not compared with TRBD1, the D call given in the table. TRBV21-1 is designated a pseudogene. The CDR3 has 17 amino acids. The CDR3 DNA sequence: TGTGCCAGCAGCACCCGAGAAAGGGGACAGGGGGTCGGCGAGCAGTACTTC. It translates to CASSTRERGQGVGEQYF.

This clone was detected only once. The V and J genes are TRBV2 and TRBJ1-4; D ambiguous. V was cut by 5 bases and J by 3 bases, with 10 bases left in between. Germline V gives CDR1 SNHLY, CDR2 FYNNEI. The CDR3 is 14 residues long. The CDR3 sequence is CASSPTVPNEKLFF. CDR3 coding DNA: TGTGCCAGCAGTCCCACGGTCCCTAATGAAAAACTGTTTTTT.

This chain uses TRBV11-3 with TRBJ2-7; maybe TRBD2 (6 bases). The CDR3 has 12 amino acids. The V gene lost 5 bases and the J gene lost 6 bases, with 11 bases spanning the gap. Germline V CDR1 and CDR2: SGHNT, YENEEA. The chain's CDR3 is CASSLEEGEQYF. CDR3 bases: TGTGCCAGCAGCCTCGAGGAGGGCGAGCAGTACTTC. Full variable domain (rest looked up from reference TRBV11-3 and TRBJ2-7): EAGVVQSPRYKIIEKKQPVAFWCNPISGHNTLYWYLQNLGQGPELLIRYENEEAVDDSQLPKDRFSAERLKGVDSTLKIQPAELGDSAVYLCASSLEEGEQYFGPGTRLTVT.

The rearrangement uses TRBV5-8 and TRBJ2-7; D could derive from TRBD1 or TRBD2 (7 bases each). This CDR3 comprises 11 residues. Germline CDR1 reads SGHTS; CDR2 reads YDEGEE. V dropped 4 bases and J dropped 12 bases, with 14 bases sitting between them. CDR3 sequence reads: CASSPDREGYF. In nucleotides, the CDR3 is TGTGCCAGCAGCCCAGACAGGGAGGGGTACTTC.

In this sample, this clone turned up once. The chain recombines TRBV4-2 with TRBJ1-2, with a possible D match to TRBD1 (6 bases). Trimming removed 0 bases at V and 9 bases at J, with 20 bases between. Per germline, CDR1 LGHNA and CDR2 YNFKEQ. The CDR3 consists of 16 residues. The CDR3 is CASSQEMNRVVGSYTF. DNA of the CDR3: TGTGCCAGCAGCCAAGAAATGAACAGGGTCGTTGGTAGCTACACCTTC.

The CDR3 loop is CASWSGAYEQYF. The CDR3 DNA reads TGTGCCAGCTGGTCGGGGGCCTACGAGCAGTACTTC. The chain uses TRBV11-2 and TRBJ2-7, with D possibly TRBD2 on 6 matching bases. Between the trimmed V and J ends, which lost 8 bases and 2 bases, there was a span of 10 bases. CDR1 and CDR2 (germline): SGHAT, FQNNGV. The CDR3 runs 12 residues.

This chain links TRBV19 with TRBJ2-7; D possibly matches TRBD1 or TRBD2 (6 bases each). There are 15 residues in the CDR3. The germline CDR1 and CDR2 sequences are LNHDA and SQIVND (reference sequence). V shed 7 bases and J shed 0 bases, with 16 bases lying between them. The CDR3 sequence is CASTLGGGPSYEQYF. DNA of the CDR3: TGTGCCAGTACCCTCGGAGGGGGACCCTCCTACGAGCAGTACTTC.

On this clone: Other DNA sequences from this sample encode an identical CDR3 as well. The chain links TRBV5-6 to TRBJ2-7; D tentatively fits TRBD1 or TRBD2 (5 bases each). Trimming took 2 bases from V and 1 from J, leaving 10 bases between them. This CDR3 region has 14 residues. CDR1 is SGHDT, CDR2 YYEEEE, per germline. CDR3 loop: CASSFGTGSYEQYF. In DNA, the CDR3 is TGTGCCAGCAGCTTTGGGACGGGATCCTACGAGCAGTACTTC.

The chain joins TRBV18 to TRBJ2-5, with D maybe TRBD1 (6 bases). Trimming cost V 3 bases and J 9 bases, with 17 bases left between them. This CDR3 has 14 amino acids. In germline, CDR1 is KGHSH, CDR2 LQKENI. The CDR3 DNA reads as TGTGCCAGCTCACCGGGGGACATCCAAATTGCCCAGTACTTC. It translates to CASSPGDIQIAQYF.

The chain recombines TRBV18 with TRBJ2-4; D is unclear. This CDR3 is built from 16 residues. V lost 0 bases and J lost 2, with 11 bases in between. CDR1 is KGHSH, CDR2 LQKENI, per germline. The CDR3 loop reads CASSPPPDRSKNIQYF. CDR3 coding DNA: TGTGCCAGCTCACCACCGCCAGATCGTTCCAAAAACATTCAGTACTTC.

The chain recombines TRBV27 with TRBJ2-2, with 7 bases that match TRBD1. Trimming removed 6 bases from V and 0 bases from J; junction bases left unmatched: 1. This CDR3 region has 14 residues. Germline V gene lookup returns CDR1 MNHEY and CDR2 SMNVEV (reference sequence). Written as DNA, the CDR3 is TGTGCCAGCAGGGGGACAGCGAACACCGGGGAGCTGTTTTTT. It translates to CASRGTANTGELFF.

V is TRBV4-2 and J is TRBJ1-1, with unresolved D. Trimming took off 1 base at V and 6 bases at J, with 12 bases between the two ends. The CDR3 length is 14 residues. Germline CDR1 and CDR2: LGHNA and YNFKEQ. Here the CDR3 reads CASSQGPDGSEAFF. The CDR3 DNA reads as TGTGCCAGCAGCCAAGGACCGGACGGGTCTGAAGCTTTCTTT.

The gene calls are TRBV18 and TRBJ2-7; tentatively, D is TRBD2 (6 bases). The V gene's germline CDR1 is KGHSH and CDR2 LQKENI. This CDR3 is built from 15 residues. V was trimmed by 2 bases and J by 2 bases, leaving 13 bases between them. CDR3 sequence reads: CASSPRNGGTYEQYF. DNA for the CDR3: TGTGCCAGCTCACCAAGAAACGGGGGTACCTACGAGCAGTACTTC.

This sequence joins TRBV29-1 and TRBJ2-5; maybe TRBD2 (5 bases). V was clipped by 1 base and J by 5 bases, with 14 bases between them. From germline, CDR1 is SQVTM and CDR2 ANQGSEA. CDR3 length: 14 residues. CDR3: CSVEAGVYGETQYF. In DNA form, the CDR3 reads TGCAGCGTTGAAGCCGGGGTCTATGGGGAGACCCAGTACTTC.

This clone was detected ten times or more. CDR3 sequence: CASSPLTSGSRGETQYF. In DNA, the CDR3 is TGTGCCAGCAGCCCCCTCACTAGCGGGTCCCGCGGGGAGACCCAGTACTTC. The J gene is TRBJ2-5, the V gene TRBV4-2, with 9 bases matching TRBD2. The length of the CDR3 is 17 residues. The germline CDR1 and CDR2 sequences are LGHNA and YNFKEQ. The ends lost 4 bases at V and 5 bases at J; junction bases unmatched: 14.

This sequence joins TRBV30 and TRBJ2-1; D remains ambiguous. Germline assignment: CDR1 GTSNPN and CDR2 SVGIG (reference sequence). This CDR3 has 13 amino acids. Trimming stripped 4 bases from V and 0 bases from J, with 7 bases between. CDR3 region: CAWTPSSYNEQFF. CDR3 bases: TGTGCCTGGACCCCAAGCTCCTACAATGAGCAGTTCTTC.

The J gene is TRBJ2-2, the V gene TRBV10-3; TRBD2 is a possible D gene (6 bases). CDR1 and CDR2 from the germline V gene are ENHRY and SYGVKD. Trimming removed 2 bases at V and 0 bases at J, with 13 bases between. This CDR3 contains 17 residues. CDR3 region: CAISEGIAGPNTGELFF. The CDR3 nucleotides are TGTGCCATCAGTGAGGGAATTGCGGGGCCGAACACCGGGGAGCTGTTTTTT.

The gene calls are TRBV9 and TRBJ2-7; the match to TRBD1 covers 8 bases. CDR3 length equals 18 residues. Germline values: CDR1 SGDLS, CDR2 YYNGEE. Germline trimming cut 4 bases from V and 2 bases from J; bases unmatched to any gene: 17. The CDR3 coding sequence is TGTGCCAGCAGCCTCGCCTCGGGACAGGCGCTAAACCCCTACGAGCAGTACTTC. Protein product: CASSLASGQALNPYEQYF.

This chain joins TRBV30 and TRBJ1-3; no definite D call. Per the germline V gene, CDR1 is GTSNPN and CDR2 is SVGIG (reference sequence). The CDR3 runs 13 residues. Trimming pared 0 bases from V and 3 bases from J, leaving 6 bases between. The CDR3 coding sequence is TGTGCCTGGAGTGTACTGGTTGGAAACACCATATATTTT. Translation: CAWSVLVGNTIYF.

This clone was seen only once. The chain joins TRBV2 to TRBJ1-2, with D unresolved. Trimming cost V 6 bases and J 4 bases, with 18 bases left between them. Per the germline V gene, CDR1 is SNHLY and CDR2 is FYNNEI. CDR3 size: 15 residues. CDR3 protein: CASREWENRLYGYTF. The DNA of the CDR3 is TGTGCCAGCAGGGAGTGGGAAAATCGCCTCTATGGCTACACCTTC.

In DNA form, the CDR3 reads TGTGCCACCAGTGACCCTACCACAGATACGCAGTATTTT. It encodes CATSDPTTDTQYF. V usage is TRBV24-1 and J usage is TRBJ2-3; no definite D call. CDR3 length: 13 amino acids. Germline CDR1 reads KGHDR; CDR2 reads SFDVKD. Trimming took off 4 bases at V and 2 bases at J, with 6 bases between the two ends.